This is a list of T cell receptor beta chains from one sample in a study of beta chain features in type 1 diabetes. Sequencing was performed with immunoSEQ multiplex PCR; in TCRdb, only in-frame clones are kept and a portion is missing. This sample carries some 350,000 clones, around a tenth of them seen once, and the ten largest clones take less than 0.65%. Input material: central memory CD4+ T cells from blood. The receptors were gathered from a man aged 30-40 years with type 1 diabetes. Both conserved end residues are part of each CDR3. The D gene is left open where the match is weak. Some rows mark clone size as missing; the rest say once, few, many or name a class of expanded clone.

>TRBJ2-3|TRBD2|few|TRBV4-2
CASGSNLAGVDTQYF
TGTGCCAGCGGGTCGAATTTAGCGGGAGTAGATACGCAGTATTTT
>TRBJ2-1|TRBD2|few|TRBV5-1
CASSPLAGTYNEQFF
TGCGCCAGCAGCCCCCTAGCGGGAACCTACAATGAGCAGTTCTTC
>TRBJ1-1|TRBD1|-|TRBV7-2
CASRPPGQGGEAFF
TGTGCCAGCAGACCACCCGGACAGGGGGGAGAGGCTTTCTTT
>TRBJ2-7|TRBD2|-|TRBV9
CASSVGERETSSYEQYF
TGTGCCAGCAGCGTAGGGGAGCGGGAGACCAGCTCCTACGAGCAGTACTTC
>TRBJ2-5|-|many|TRBV6-6
CASSYSSAGEETQYF
TGTGCCAGCAGTTACTCCTCCGCAGGGGAAGAGACCCAGTACTTC
>TRBJ1-5|-|many|TRBV23-1
CASRARDQPQHF
TGCGCCAGCAGAGCAAGGGATCAGCCCCAGCATTTT
>TRBJ2-5|-|many|TRBV11-2
CASSARQGYQETQYF
TGTGCCAGCAGCGCCCGTCAGGGATACCAAGAGACCCAGTACTTC
>TRBJ1-2|TRBD1|many|TRBV15
CATSRGGQGSPYF
TGTGCCACCAGCAGAGGCGGACAGGGCAGTCCCTACTTC
>TRBJ1-2|-|few|TRBV11-3
CASSPGQGEGYTF
TGTGCCAGCAGCCCTGGGCAGGGTGAGGGATACACCTTC
>TRBJ1-1|-|many|TRBV11-1
CASSLDVMNTEAFF
TGTGCCAGCAGCTTAGATGTAATGAACACTGAAGCTTTCTTT
>TRBJ1-5|-|-|TRBV27
CASSLWGNSNQPQHF
TGTGCCAGCAGTTTATGGGGGAATAGCAATCAGCCCCAGCATTTT
>TRBJ1-1|-|few|TRBV2
CASRIGGNTEAFF
TGTGCCAGCAGGATAGGAGGGAACACTGAAGCTTTCTTT
>TRBJ1-2|-|-|TRBV6-1
CASRPPNRLYGYTF
TGTGCCAGCAGACCGCCGAACAGACTATATGGCTACACCTTC
>TRBJ2-3|TRBD1|few|TRBV7-6
CASSLEVTGADTQYF
TGTGCCAGCAGCTTAGAGGTGACAGGGGCCGATACGCAGTATTTT
>TRBJ2-7|-|-|TRBV6-5
CASSYQQSDIGEQYF
TGTGCCAGCAGTTACCAACAGTCGGACATCGGGGAGCAGTACTTC
>TRBJ2-4|-|-|TRBV28
CASSLEYRVFMGNIQYF
TGTGCCAGCAGTTTAGAATATCGTGTATTCATGGGAAACATTCAGTACTTC
>TRBJ2-1|-|-|TRBV19
CASAGGLRYNEQFF
TGTGCCAGCGCTGGGGGGCTTAGGTACAATGAGCAGTTCTTC
>TRBJ2-7|-|few|TRBV19
CASSMEGSEQYF
TGTGCCAGTAGTATGGAAGGCTCCGAGCAGTACTTC
>TRBJ1-1|TRBD1|few|TRBV10-3
CAIGDREDTEAFF
TGTGCCATCGGAGACAGGGAAGACACTGAAGCTTTCTTT
>TRBJ1-2|-|many|TRBV18
CASSPGDGYTF
TGTGCCAGCTCACCGGGAGATGGCTACACCTTC
>TRBJ2-6|TRBD1|few|TRBV5-1
CASSARTGSGANVLTF
TGCGCCAGCAGCGCCCGGACAGGGTCAGGGGCCAACGTCCTGACTTTC
>TRBJ1-1|-|few|TRBV29-1
CSSTGGENTEAFF
TGCAGCTCCACTGGAGGGGAGAACACTGAAGCTTTCTTT
>TRBJ2-1|TRBD2|-|TRBV6-5
CASSYPRTSGSNEQFF
TGTGCCAGCAGTTACCCCAGGACTAGCGGGAGTAACGAGCAGTTCTTC
>TRBJ1-1|TRBD1|-|TRBV15
CATSRGDREGTEAFF
TGTGCCACCAGCAGGGGGGACAGGGAGGGCACTGAAGCTTTCTTT
>TRBJ1-4|TRBD1|-|TRBV18
CASSPQTGVFRNEKLFF
TGTGCCAGCTCACCTCAGACAGGGGTTTTTCGAAATGAAAAACTGTTTTTT
>TRBJ2-7|-|few|TRBV6-1
CASQISYEQYF
TGTGCCAGCCAGATTTCCTACGAGCAGTACTTC
>TRBJ1-5|-|few|TRBV7-9
CASSPYSEGNQPQHF
TGTGCCAGCAGCCCCTATTCCGAGGGCAATCAGCCCCAGCATTTT
>TRBJ2-7|TRBD2|few|TRBV7-2
CASSFSVGGGEQYF
TGTGCCAGCAGCTTTAGCGTAGGCGGGGGGGAGCAGTACTTC
>TRBJ1-1|TRBD1|many|TRBV5-1
CASSHPPGQVMNTEAFF
TGCGCCAGCAGTCACCCGCCGGGACAGGTCATGAACACTGAAGCTTTCTTT
>TRBJ2-3|-|few|TRBV5-1
CASSLLGHGLTDTQYF
TGCGCCAGCAGCTTGCTGGGACACGGGCTAACAGATACGCAGTATTTT
>TRBJ1-2|-|-|TRBV28
CASIAGTSVGYTF
TGTGCCAGCATCGCGGGGACATCGGTCGGCTACACCTTC
>TRBJ1-5|TRBD1|few|TRBV19
CASTGQGVGQPQHF
TGTGCCAGTACCGGACAGGGGGTTGGTCAGCCCCAGCATTTT
>TRBJ1-5|-|few|TRBV6-5
CASSRTGSNQPQHF
TGTGCCAGCAGCCGTACAGGGAGCAATCAGCCCCAGCATTTT
>TRBJ1-2|-|few|TRBV7-3
CASSLGDAGYGYTF
TGTGCCAGCAGCTTAGGGGACGCTGGCTATGGCTACACCTTC
>TRBJ1-2|-|-|TRBV20-1
CSASASGGYTF
TGCAGTGCTTCCGCCTCGGGTGGCTACACCTTC
>TRBJ1-3|-|few|TRBV10-3
CAISLGNTIYF
TGTGCCATCAGTCTGGGAAACACCATATATTTT
>TRBJ2-1|TRBD2|-|TRBV5-6
CASSSAKKREGLTNEQFF
TGTGCCAGCAGCTCGGCCAAGAAGCGGGAGGGCCTTACAAATGAGCAGTTCTTC
>TRBJ2-3|TRBD2|-|TRBV7-9
CASSLEMGGLGVADTQYF
TGTGCCAGCAGCTTAGAGATGGGCGGACTAGGTGTCGCAGATACGCAGTATTTT
>TRBJ1-4|-|-|TRBV4-1
CASSQGYGATNEKLFF
TGCGCCAGCAGCCAAGGATATGGTGCAACTAATGAAAAACTGTTTTTT
>TRBJ2-1|TRBD2|few|TRBV27
CASRRAPTSGTNNEQFF
TGTGCCAGCAGGAGGGCCCCCACTAGCGGCACCAACAATGAGCAGTTCTTC
>TRBJ2-5|TRBD2|-|TRBV6-5
CASRGLAGLQETQYF
TGTGCCAGCAGAGGACTAGCGGGGCTCCAAGAGACCCAGTACTTC
>TRBJ2-7|TRBD1|many|TRBV5-4
CASSQGQGIAYEQYF
TGTGCCAGCAGCCAAGGACAGGGTATAGCCTACGAGCAGTACTTC
>TRBJ2-5|-|-|TRBV7-2
CASSPPSQETQYF
TGTGCCAGCAGCCCCCCGAGCCAAGAGACCCAGTACTTC
>TRBJ2-7|-|few|TRBV20-1
CSASGGNEQYF
TGCAGTGCTAGTGGAGGGAACGAGCAGTACTTC
>TRBJ2-3|-|-|TRBV27
CASSLMLADTQYF
TGTGCCAGCAGTTTAATGCTGGCAGATACGCAGTATTTT
>TRBJ2-4|-|few|TRBV7-9
CASSLGQQNIQYF
TGTGCCAGCAGCTTGGGGCAGCAAAACATTCAGTACTTC
>TRBJ1-3|-|-|TRBV4-3
CASSPGGLSSGNTIYF
TGCGCCAGCAGCCCGGGGGGCCTTAGCTCTGGAAACACCATATATTTT
>TRBJ1-2|TRBD1|-|TRBV7-3
CASSLGTGYGYTF
TGTGCCAGCAGCCTAGGGACAGGCTATGGCTACACCTTC